This TCR beta chain was profiled in a study of shared clonotypes between healthy human individuals (dated by TCRdb to about 2020). At the level of the whole study: A couple of women and three men aged 18 to 49 years were included in the cohort. For each donor, CD4 naive and CD4 memory were each run on three plates, CD8 naive on two plates, and CD8 memory on one plate. The study deeply sequenced blood TCR repertoires of about 5 healthy adults to estimate repertoire size and the extent of clonotype sharing between individuals. Libraries were prepared and TCR repertoires were sequenced by different laboratories using diverse techniques, in order to increase sequencing depth and limit assay-specific biases. Each donor's leukapheresis produced roughly between about 0.85 and 10 billion PBMCs. Study-level results and caveats: Clonotypes shared by all four sorted-subset donors showed higher generation probabilities than non-shared clonotypes. Even with the large sequencing depth, rarefaction of the sorted-subset datasets indicated that sequencing was incomplete. Pairwise subsampling indicated that sequencing depth was expected to affect the degree of clonotype sharing among donors. Sampling was restricted to blood, and TCR repertoires in tissues likely differ from the TCR repertoires found in blood. Because the study included only a small number of donors, the genetic and exposure-history diversity represented was limited. Naive subsets generally had larger estimated clonotype richness than memory subsets. Across a handful of donors, 5% to 6% of naive CD4, over 3% of naive CD8, under 2.5% of memory CD4, and roughly 0.4% of memory CD8 clonotypes were shared.

In regard to this clone: This clone's antigen is unknown. Per-base quality was not reported, and no clone a single base away is much larger than it.

Using the deep immunoSEQ assay, multiplex PCR amplified TCR CDR3 regions from genomic DNA. Extracted genomic DNA from each cell subset was distributed evenly across all wells of several immunoSEQ 96-well plates, and each plate was treated as a replicate. Each replicate PCR for sorted subsets received approximately 200 ng genomic DNA, equal to roughly 30,000 T cell genomes. The purified libraries were quantified using a Qubit 3.0 fluorometer, sized with a Bioanalyzer 2100, and then quantified again using the KAPA Library Quantification kit. Every immunoSEQ 96-well plate was sequenced on a separate single-read 150-cycle Illumina NextSeq 550 flow cell. From the authors' description of their analysis: The immunoSEQ output contained only junctional sequences without quality scores, so filtering could not match that applied to full-length reads. Sequences were annotated with PyIR, a Python wrapper for IgBLAST v1.9, and V/J genes and CDR3 were assigned using IMGT germline references. Reads were filtered out if the reads had weak V/J assignments (E-value above 1e-6), no CDR3, stop codons, out-of-frame junctions, or ambiguous translated residues. A V3J clonotype was defined by an identical inferred V gene, J gene, and CDR3 amino acid sequence. To compute the percentage overlap between repertoires, the number of shared unique clonotypes was divided by the size of the smaller repertoire. Richness of each repertoire was evaluated using RTK rarefaction, the Chao1 estimator, and Recon v2.1 estimates of unobserved clonotypes. For all TCRbeta clonotypes obtained by the gDNA method from a few donors, generation probabilities were computed with OLGA. The table was pulled from immuneACCESS by TCRdb, which kept in-frame rearrangements only. Such tables lose some clones; where checked, under half of the loss comes from unresolved V genes, and the rest has no known cause. The V and J calls and clone size are taken from that table; D and trimming were inferred from the DNA. The sample table records approximately 1.1 million clones; about 80% of these occur just once. The leading ten clones occupy under 0.6% of the sample.

The CDR3 sequence holds 16 residues, the cysteine and phenylalanine included. Only the CDR3 portion is preserved as DNA: 48 bases, with reading frame beginning at the first base. Per the germline V gene, KGHSH is the CDR1 and LQKENI is the CDR2. V and J are truncated by 6 bases and 5 bases respectively, leaving an intervening sequence of 19 bases. Healthy HIV-negative adults with no recently reported acute infections or vaccinations were included as donors. Every donor was a Caucasian adult living in Nashville, Tennessee, USA. CD4+ T cells were enriched by magnetic negative selection; naive cells were then positively selected on CD45RA, and the negative fraction formed the memory subset. Blood was collected by leukapheresis, and PBMCs were isolated by Ficoll-Histopaque density gradient centrifugation and then cryopreserved in liquid nitrogen vapor phase. Analytical flow cytometry was used to check the purity and quantity of every magnetically sorted T cell population. Genomic DNA was isolated from each sorted fraction and quantified by UV absorbance on a Nanodrop 2000c.

The TCR was taken from a man aged 18 to 29 in good health. Some clones in this sample may be carry-over from other donors' samples. Sequenced: memory CD4+ T cells from PBMCs. Explained via the paper, the cell subset or site label denotes: CD45RA-negative fraction. The chain employs TRBV18 and TRBJ1-4, with no confident D gene call. The CDR3 reads as follows: CASSLTSGVLNEKLFF. The DNA sequence reads TGTGCCAGCTCTTTAACCTCCGGTGTGTTAAATGAAAAACTGTTTTTT.